These 5 T cell receptor beta chains share one sample of origin, sequenced in a study of identical twins. TCRdb redid the calling of the 5' RACE reads with MiXCR, one entry per CDR3 protein. The data hold roughly 750,000 distinct CDR3 sequences, with about 20% observed a single time. Another study also made use of these data, one on T cells expressing NK-cell markers.

Sequences were obtained from PBMCs. The receptors were gathered from a woman aged 18-29 years in good health.

Only a few counts were recorded for this clonotype. The chain couples TRBV29-1 to TRBJ2-5, with 10 bases fitting TRBD2. Per germline, CDR1 SQVTM and CDR2 ANQGSEA. The CDR3 has 15 amino acids. The V and J ends lost 3 bases and 5 bases, in that order; junction bases with no gene match: 9. The CDR3 DNA sequence: TGCAGCGTTGAGTCGGCTAGCGGGAGAGGGGAGACCCAGTACTTC. Its translation: CSVESASGRGETQYF.

This chain joins TRBV3-1 and TRBJ2-4; unclear D gene. Germline values: CDR1 LGHDT, CDR2 YNNKEL (reference sequence). Trimming stripped 6 bases from V and 0 bases from J, with 6 bases between. The CDR3 has 13 residues. As DNA, the CDR3 is TGTGCCAGCAGAGGAAGAGCCAAAAACATTCAGTACTTC. This sequence encodes CASRGRAKNIQYF.

J is TRBJ2-3 and V is TRBV7-2; D gene uncertain. The CDR3 consists of 14 residues. Deletions cut 4 bases from V and 6 bases from J, with 14 bases between. In germline, CDR1 is SGHTA, CDR2 FQGNSA. CDR3 in amino acids: CASSSRRTTDTQYF. CDR3 DNA: TGTGCCAGCAGCTCGCGGCGGACCACGGATACGCAGTATTTT. The whole variable domain, filled in from reference TRBV7-2 and TRBJ2-3, reads GAGVSQSPSNKVTEKGKDVELRCDPISGHTALYWYRQSLGQGLEFLIYFQGNSAPDKSGLPSDRFSAERTGGSVSTLTIQRTQQEDSAVYLCASSSRRTTDTQYFGPGTRLTVL.

This clonotype was seen more than once but under ten times. This rearrangement joins TRBV2 to TRBJ1-2; D ambiguous. This CDR3 has 15 residues. The V end was cut by 1 base, the J end by 4 bases, with 13 bases between. Germline CDR1 is SNHLY and CDR2 is FYNNEI. DNA for the CDR3: TGTGCCAGCAGTGAAGAGGCAGGTCGGGGCTATGGCTACACCTTC. Amino acid sequence: CASSEEAGRGYGYTF.

V and J are TRBV5-1 and TRBJ1-2; TRBD1 matches 10 bases. This CDR3 has 15 amino acids. V shed 0 bases and J 8 bases; nucleotides not matched to a gene: 7. Germline CDR1 and CDR2: SGHRS and YFSETQ. For the CDR3, the DNA is TGCGCCAGCAGCTTGGAACCGGGACAGGGGATCGGCTACACCTTC. Protein product: CASSLEPGQGIGYTF.